This T cell receptor beta chain was captured by sequencing in a study of spatial heterogeneity in lung cancer. Study overall: More beta-chain than alpha-chain sequences were consistently detected. The average appearance count of each unique TCR and UMI combination in raw reads was more than ten. The study, taken as a whole, reports: Mutation tallies in tumors tracked expanded intratumoral alpha and beta TCR counts.

Described time point: sample taken at primary tumor resection. The donor population consisted of 72 patients with untreated, early-stage non-small cell lung cancer. Every TCR cDNA molecule bore a unique molecular identifier. TCRdb recomputed calls from the 5' RACE reads with MiXCR, one row per CDR3 protein. The repertoire holds under 12,000 distinct CDR3 sequences, just over 5% seen once, with around an eighth in the top ten. This clonotype was seen at least ten times. Its antigen is as yet unknown. The V gene's germline CDR1 is SQVTM and CDR2 ANQGSEA. V dropped 7 bases and J dropped 3 bases, with 16 bases sitting between them. This CDR3 is built from 14 residues.

The chain carries TRBV29-1 and TRBJ2-1; D remains ambiguous. The receptor's source is a male donor with early-stage non-small cell lung cancer. The sequencing used lung tumor tissue, collected at surgery. As DNA, the CDR3 is TGCAGCGCCGAAGCCGGCAGCTTCTACAATGAGCAGTTCTTC. This encodes CSAEAGSFYNEQFF.